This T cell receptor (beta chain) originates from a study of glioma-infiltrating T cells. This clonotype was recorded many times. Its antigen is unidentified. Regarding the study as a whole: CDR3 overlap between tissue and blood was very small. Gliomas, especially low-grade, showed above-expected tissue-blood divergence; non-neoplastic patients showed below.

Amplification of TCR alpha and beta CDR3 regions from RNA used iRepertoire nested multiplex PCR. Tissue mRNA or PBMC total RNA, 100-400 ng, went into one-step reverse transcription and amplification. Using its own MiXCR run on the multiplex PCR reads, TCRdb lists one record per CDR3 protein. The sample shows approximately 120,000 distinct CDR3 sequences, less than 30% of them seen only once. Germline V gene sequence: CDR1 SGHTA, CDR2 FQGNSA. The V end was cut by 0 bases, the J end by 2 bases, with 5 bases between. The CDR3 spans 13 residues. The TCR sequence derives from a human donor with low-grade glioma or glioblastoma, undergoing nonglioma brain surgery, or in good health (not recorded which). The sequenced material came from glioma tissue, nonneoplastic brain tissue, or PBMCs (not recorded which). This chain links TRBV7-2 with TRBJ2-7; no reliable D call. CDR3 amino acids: CASSLAPAYEQYF. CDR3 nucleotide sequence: TGTGCCAGCAGCTTAGCCCCAGCCTACGAGCAGTACTTC.